Listed here are 22 T cell receptor beta chains from one sample, sequenced in a study of response to subunit inactivated influenza vaccine (dated by TCRdb to 2016 to 2019). The library was generated by RT-PCR. Sequencing took place on an Illumina HiSeq 2500. TCRdb trimmed the raw reads at Q25, called clones with MiXCR and kept productive beta chains. Here each entry gathers all rows of one CDR3 protein and keeps the most common genes and DNA. The sample table shows about 540,000 distinct CDR3 sequences, and around 25% are seen once. The ten largest clonotypes hold 2.5% to 3% of the sample. These sequences were also reported in another study, on T cells expressing NK-cell markers. The second study's authors report: 5'RACE template switching, by which a universal primer site and unique molecular identifiers were added, was used to make TCR beta cDNA libraries.

The specimen was CD4+ T cells sorted from PBMCs, collected 11 to 12 days after vaccination. The receptors were sampled from a man aged 50-60 years who received an inactivated influenza vaccine. Donor details come from another sample of the same person, matched by shared clones.

The J gene is TRBJ2-6, the V gene TRBV29-1, with D hard to call. Germline values: CDR1 SQVTM, CDR2 ANQGSEA. CDR3 size: 13 residues. Trimming removed 5 bases at V and 0 bases at J, with 5 bases between. In DNA form, the CDR3 reads TGCAGCGTTCAGAGCTCTGGGGCCAACGTCCTGACTTTC. Amino acids: CSVQSSGANVLTF.

The J gene is TRBJ2-1, the V gene TRBV20-1, with D unresolved. Trimming cost V 2 bases and J 10 bases, with 15 bases left between them. Germline V gene data show CDR1 as DFQATT and CDR2 as SNEGSKA (reference sequence). The CDR3 has 13 amino acids. The CDR3 reads CSARPPQKEEQFF. In nucleotides, the CDR3 is TGCAGTGCTAGACCCCCACAGAAAGAGGAGCAGTTCTTC.

This clonotype was seen more than once but under ten times. This chain joins TRBV28 and TRBJ2-7; D is undetermined. Germline CDR1 MDHEN, CDR2 SYDVKM. Trimming left V 0 bases short and J 0 bases short, with 3 bases between. The CDR3 has 13 residues. The CDR3 protein is CASSLWSSYEQYF. CDR3 nucleotide sequence: TGTGCCAGCAGTTTATGGAGCTCCTACGAGCAGTACTTC.

V and J are TRBV27 and TRBJ2-6; 9 bases agree with TRBD1. The junction had 6 bases not matched to a gene; V was cut back by 4 bases and J by 2 bases. The CDR3 is 17 residues long. Germline assignment: CDR1 MNHEY and CDR2 SMNVEV (reference sequence). The CDR3 protein is CASSSMTGGAGANVLTF. CDR3 sequence (DNA): TGTGCCAGCAGTTCCATGACAGGGGGGGCTGGGGCCAACGTCCTGACTTTC.

A few counts support this clonotype. The chain employs TRBV11-2 and TRBJ2-3; D is undetermined. Trimming took off 5 bases at V and 7 bases at J, with 13 bases between the two ends. In germline, CDR1 is SGHAT, CDR2 FQNNGV. The CDR3 is 13 residues long. CDR3 region: CASSQAFDYTQYF. CDR3 coding DNA: TGTGCCAGCAGCCAAGCATTCGACTATACGCAGTATTTT.

This clonotype was detected a few times. The chain employs TRBV25-1 and TRBJ2-3; D may be TRBD2 (6 bases). This CDR3 has 15 residues. Trimming cost V 3 bases and J 5 bases, with 15 bases left between them. Germline V gene lookup returns CDR1 MGHDK and CDR2 SYGVNS. The CDR3 DNA reads as TGTGCCAGCAGTGATTCCCCAGCGGGTGAAGATACGCAGTATTTT. Its translation: CASSDSPAGEDTQYF.

This CDR3 reads CASSPYLAGGVFSTDTQYF. CDR3 nucleotides: TGCGCCAGCAGCCCTTACCTAGCGGGGGGGGTGTTTAGCACAGATACGCAGTATTTT. The chain links TRBV4-1 to TRBJ2-3; 12 bases match TRBD2. The ends lost 4 bases at V and 0 bases at J; junction bases unmatched: 11. Germline loops: CDR1 MGHRA, CDR2 YSYEKL. The CDR3 spans 19 residues.

This clonotype was recorded a few times. The CDR3 DNA is TGCAGCGTTGCCCCCGGACTTGAAGAGACCCAGTACTTC. This codes for CSVAPGLEETQYF. The chain recombines TRBV29-1 with TRBJ2-5; D is possibly TRBD2 (5 bases). Germline V gene lookup returns CDR1 SQVTM and CDR2 ANQGSEA. The CDR3 covers 13 residues. The ends were cut back, 4 bases at V and 3 bases at J, with 12 bases in the middle.

This clonotype was detected a few times. The chain employs TRBV28 and TRBJ2-6; 8 bases align to TRBD1. The J segment lost 0 bases and the V segment lost 5 bases, leaving 0 bases of the junction unmatched. CDR1 and CDR2 (germline): MDHEN, SYDVKM. CDR3 length equals 15 residues. This CDR3 is CASSGTGSGANVLTF. The DNA for the CDR3 is TGTGCCAGCAGTGGGACAGGCTCTGGGGCCAACGTCCTGACTTTC.

This chain joins TRBV20-1 and TRBJ1-2; 9 nucleotides align to TRBD1. Germline lookup yields CDR1 DFQATT and CDR2 SNEGSKA (reference sequence). CDR3 length equals 16 residues. After removal of 0 bases from V and 1 base from J, the junction contained 6 bases not matched to a gene. This chain's CDR3 is CSARDLWTGDNYGYTF. The CDR3 DNA reads as TGCAGTGCTAGAGATCTTTGGACAGGGGATAACTATGGCTACACCTTC.

The J gene is TRBJ1-1, the V gene TRBV20-1; D perhaps matches TRBD1 (6 bases). The V gene lost 3 bases and the J gene lost 5 bases, with 19 bases spanning the gap. Looked up from germline, CDR1 is DFQATT and CDR2 is SNEGSKA (reference sequence). CDR3 size: 15 residues. CDR3 DNA: TGCAGTGCTAGTCCCTGGGACAAGGGGAATACTGAAGCTTTCTTT. This sequence encodes CSASPWDKGNTEAFF.

The chain recombines TRBV12-3 or TRBV12-4 with TRBJ1-5, with unresolved D. The CDR3 consists of 15 residues. Trimming stripped 3 bases from V and 4 bases from J, with 13 bases between. The CDR3 here is CASSFSAGPNQPQHF. CDR3 sequence (DNA): TGTGCCAGCAGTTTTTCCGCCGGACCAAATCAGCCCCAGCATTTT.

This clonotype was observed a few times. The rearrangement links TRBV21-1 to TRBJ2-1; the table calls TRBD1, which could not be checked here. TRBV21-1 is a pseudogene. CDR3 length: 16 amino acids. The CDR3 DNA sequence: TGTGCCAGCAGCAAAGGGGGCAGGGTAAAAGGCAATGAGCAGTTCTTC. Translated: CASSKGGRVKGNEQFF.

The V and J genes are TRBV7-9 and TRBJ1-1; D unresolved. The CDR3 length is 14 residues. With 1 base removed from V and 1 base from J, the gap between germline ends came to 7 bases. The germline V gene encodes CDR1 SEHNR and CDR2 FQNEAQ (reference sequence). The CDR3 loop is CASSLEWTNTEAFF. CDR3 sequence (DNA): TGTGCCAGCAGCTTAGAGTGGACGAACACTGAAGCTTTCTTT.

The genes are TRBV28 and TRBJ2-1; D remains unclear. Germline CDR1 and CDR2: MDHEN and SYDVKM. The CDR3 is 10 residues long. The germline V and J ends were trimmed by 7 bases and 8 bases, with 6 bases remaining between them. In nucleotides, the CDR3 is TGTGCCAGCAAAGGCCATGAGCAGTTCTTC. Its protein product is CASKGHEQFF.

This clonotype was recorded at least ten times. V usage is TRBV7-9 and J usage is TRBJ2-7; 10 bases align to TRBD1. J gave up 4 bases and V 4 bases, and 7 bases lay outside the gene matches. Germline-derived CDR1 and CDR2 are SEHNR and FQNEAQ (reference sequence). This CDR3 region has 15 residues. This CDR3 reads CASSWHRDRGYEQYF. The DNA for the CDR3 is TGTGCCAGCAGCTGGCACCGGGACAGGGGTTACGAGCAGTACTTC.

This chain uses TRBV6-1 with TRBJ1-5, with 10 bases lining up with TRBD1. Germline CDR1 and CDR2: MNHNS and SASEGT. The CDR3 runs to 17 residues. V dropped 2 bases and J dropped 5; count of bases not matched to a gene: 9. The chain's CDR3 is CASSESTSDRGYQPQHF. CDR3 nucleotides: TGTGCCAGCAGTGAATCCACTTCGGACAGGGGGTATCAGCCCCAGCATTTT.

This rearrangement joins TRBV4-3 to TRBJ1-5; D call uncertain. From germline, CDR1 is LGHNA and CDR2 YSLEER. This CDR3 has 15 residues. Trimming took 0 bases from V and 7 from J, leaving 13 bases between them. CDR3 sequence reads: CASSQDLSWGQPQHF. The CDR3 region has the DNA TGCGCCAGCAGCCAAGATCTCAGTTGGGGACAGCCCCAGCATTTT.

This chain uses TRBV19 with TRBJ2-5, with 7 bases lining up with TRBD2. The CDR3 is 13 amino acids. J gave up 5 bases and V 6 bases, and 6 bases lay outside the gene matches. Germline CDR1 and CDR2: LNHDA and SQIVND (reference sequence). The CDR3 DNA is TGTGCCAGTAGCGAGACTAGCTTGGAGACCCAGTACTTC. This gives the protein CASSETSLETQYF.

The V call is TRBV7-1, the J call TRBJ2-7; no definite D call. TRBV7-1 is placed among ORFs of uncertain function. The CDR3 has 14 residues. V lost 6 bases and J lost 4, with 16 bases in between. The CDR3 sequence is CASRSSMGGYEQYF. Here the CDR3 DNA reads TGTGCCAGCAGGTCCTCAATGGGTGGGTACGAGCAGTACTTC.

CDR3 in amino acids: CSATWGDGKNIQYF. CDR3 nucleotides: TGCAGTGCTACCTGGGGGGACGGCAAAAACATTCAGTACTTC. The chain is built from TRBV20-1 and TRBJ2-4, with D maybe TRBD2 (6 bases). CDR3 length: 14 residues. The germline V gene encodes CDR1 DFQATT and CDR2 SNEGSKA (reference sequence). Trimming pared 4 bases from V and 3 bases from J, leaving 13 bases between.

The table lists this clonotype with a few counts. V gene TRBV20-1 combines with J gene TRBJ2-2; the match to TRBD2 covers 7 bases. V trimming: 2 bases; J trimming: 6 bases; junction bases outside the gene matches: 6. From germline, CDR1 is DFQATT and CDR2 SNEGSKA (reference sequence). This CDR3 region has 14 residues. Written as DNA, the CDR3 is TGCAGTGCTAGACCCGCCGGACTAGCCGGGGAGCTGTTTTTT. Residues: CSARPAGLAGELFF.